Presented here are 7 T cell receptor beta chains from one specimen sequenced in a study of cytomegalovirus exposure and HLA in healthy donors. 60 Vbeta and 13 Jbeta primers were used in PCR. Sequenced by immunoSEQ multiplex PCR; TCRdb stores in-frame clones only, minus some. The repertoire holds around 120,000 clones, with 81% as singletons. Sequencing used PBMCs. The receptors here all came from a woman aged 40 to 50 in good health and CMV-seropositive.

This clone appeared a single time. V and J are TRBV7-9 and TRBJ1-4, with D tentatively TRBD1 (6 bases). Between the trimmed V and J ends, which lost 5 bases and 2 bases, there was a span of 15 bases. This CDR3 region has 16 residues. Germline V gene data show CDR1 as SEHNR and CDR2 as FQNEAQ (reference sequence). CDR3 nucleotides: TGTGCCAGCAGCCCCCCACAGGGCCCCACTAATGAAAAACTGTTTTTT. Translated, it gives CASSPPQGPTNEKLFF.

This chain joins TRBV7-3 and TRBJ2-7; D perhaps matches TRBD1 (11 bases). This CDR3 is built from 17 residues. Trimming shortened V by 1 base and J by 7 bases, and 23 bases separated the two germline ends. Per the germline V gene, CDR1 is SGHTA and CDR2 is FQGTGA. Here the CDR3 reads CASSLIAGGQGAGEQYF. The CDR3 nucleotides read TGTGCCAGCAGCTTAATAGCGGGAGGACAGGGGGCCGGTGAGCAGTACTTC.

The V gene is TRBV14, the J gene TRBJ2-7; no definite D call. CDR1 is SGHDN and CDR2 is FVKESK in the germline V gene. CDR3 length equals 16 residues. V was shortened by 1 base and J by 0 bases, with 13 bases between the two germline ends. CDR3 amino acids: CASSQVGQASSYEQYF. CDR3 nucleotides: TGTGCCAGCAGCCAAGTAGGTCAGGCAAGCTCCTACGAGCAGTACTTC.

This clone was seen more than once but under ten times. This chain connects TRBV5-1 to TRBJ2-7; 13 positions match TRBD2. Germline CDR1 SGHRS, CDR2 YFSETQ. The CDR3 extends over 18 amino acids. The V and J ends lost 1 base and 5 bases, in that order; junction bases with no gene match: 12. The CDR3 coding sequence is TGCGCCAGCAGCTTGACCGGGACTAGCGGGGTGGGGTCCCACGAGCAGTACTTC. This gives the protein CASSLTGTSGVGSHEQYF.

As regards this clone: Sequence at one end of the junction differs from germline and may be a read error. J is TRBJ2-5 and V is TRBV7-7; D perhaps matches TRBD2 (5 bases). Germline V gene sequence: CDR1 SSHAT, CDR2 FNYEAQ (reference sequence). The CDR3 is made up of 14 amino acids. Here the CDR3 reads CASSLSLAQETQYF. Here the CDR3 DNA reads TGTGCTAGCAGCTTAAGCCTAGCCCAAGAGACCCAGTACTTC.

The chain recombines TRBV28 with TRBJ1-1, with D possibly being TRBD1 (6 bases). CDR1 and CDR2 (germline): MDHEN, SYDVKM. V gave up 6 bases and J gave up 1 base, with 27 bases separating them. The CDR3 is 19 residues long. CDR3 loop: CASSRLHVRGPPSNTEAFF. The CDR3 region has the DNA TGTGCCAGCAGCCGGCTACATGTCAGGGGACCGCCTTCGAACACTGAAGCTTTCTTT.

The J gene is TRBJ1-2, the V gene TRBV19; TRBD1 matches at 8 bases. The CDR3 has 13 amino acids. From germline, CDR1 is LNHDA and CDR2 SQIVND (reference sequence). With 6 bases clipped from V and 8 bases from J, the junction kept 8 bases outside the gene matches. The CDR3 DNA reads as TGTGCCAGTAGCCTGACAGGGGCCCACGGCTACACCTTC. This codes for CASSLTGAHGYTF.